This T cell receptor (beta chain) came from a study of cytomegalovirus exposure and HLA in healthy donors. Remarks on this clone: Its matching antigen is unknown.

This CDR3 contains 15 residues. Germline CDR1 SGHRS, CDR2 YFSETQ. V was pared by 1 base and J by 1 base, with 11 bases between. Overall study results and limits: An analysis that came later showed most CMV-associated TCR beta chains appearing HLA-restricted.

The PCR contained 60 Vbeta and 13 Jbeta primers. TCRdb keeps only in-frame clones here, not all; method: immunoSEQ multiplex PCR. Among around 140,000 clones listed, 80% were seen once. The chain joins TRBV5-1 to TRBJ1-1, with TRBD1 as a possible D gene (5 bases). The TCR comes from a man aged 45-60 years in good health and CMV-seronegative. The source material was PBMCs. CDR3 protein: CASSLLQGPNTEAFF. CDR3 sequence (DNA): TGCGCCAGCAGCTTGTTGCAGGGCCCGAACACTGAAGCTTTCTTT.